This TCR beta chain appears in the sequencing data of a study of cytotoxic CD8 clonotypes in ibrutinib-treated CLL. Study overall: Response material was collected after a median about 12 months of treatment, range 6 to 36. Overall study findings and caveats: Upon ibrutinib response clonality rose, and upon progression it fell back toward baseline. Public clonotypes were rare and shrank or held steady on treatment.

Notes on this clone: Its antigen is unknown.

The germline CDR1 and CDR2 sequences are SGHRS and YFSETQ. The CDR3 contains 15 residues. The trim removed 4 bases at V and 4 bases at J, leaving 10 bases unmatched. Assay used: immunoSEQ multiplex PCR; TCRdb lists only in-frame clones, some missing. The sample has approximately 74,000 clones, 80% seen once. V gene TRBV5-1 combines with J gene TRBJ1-1; 7 bases are a match to TRBD1. The TCR was taken from a human donor with chronic lymphocytic leukemia. Specimen: PBMCs, collected at disease progression, from a patient treated with ibrutinib. The CDR3, as DNA: TGCGCCAGCAGCCCCCGTGGAGGGGGCAGCACTGAAGCTTTCTTT. Residues: CASSPRGGGSTEAFF.